The present T cell receptor beta chain was sequenced within a study of blood T cell repertoires in COVID-19. Here immunoSEQ multiplex PCR was the method, and the copy in TCRdb shows in-frame clones only, minus some. The table records about 53,000 clones, roughly 90% of them present only once. V lost 0 bases to trimming and J lost 0 bases, with 9 bases between them. Germline loops: CDR1 SGDLS, CDR2 YYNGEE. The CDR3 is 16 amino acids. The clonotype comes from a human donor in a cohort sampled during active COVID-19. Source material: peripheral blood. The chain links TRBV9 to TRBJ2-2; D gene ambiguous. The DNA of the CDR3 is TGTGCCAGCAGCGTAGGCTGGCGGTCGAACACCGGGGAGCTGTTTTTT. It yields the protein CASSVGWRSNTGELFF.